This is a list of T cell receptor beta chains from one sample in a study of monozygotic twins with inflammatory bowel disease. TCRdb reprocessed the 5' RACE reads and keeps a single row for each CDR3 protein, giving no DNA. Recorded for this sample: approximately 150,000 distinct CDR3 sequences. Source material: blood. These receptors originate from a human donor with ulcerative colitis or Crohn's disease, or a healthy co-twin of an affected twin (not recorded which). Both conserved end residues are part of each CDR3. Each record gives: V gene, J gene, CDR3 protein.

V: TRBV6-2/TRBV6-3
J: TRBJ2-1
CDR3: CASSPGDYNEQFF

V: TRBV20-1
J: TRBJ2-7
CDR3: CSARGGGLLYEQYF

V: TRBV6-1
J: TRBJ2-7
CDR3: CASRDLAGGSYEQYF

V: TRBV15
J: TRBJ1-2
CDR3: CATSAGQNYGYTF

V: TRBV20-1
J: TRBJ2-7
CDR3: CSASGPPPPYEQYF

V: TRBV4-3
J: TRBJ1-2
CDR3: CASSQEVGYGYTF

V: TRBV6-2/TRBV6-3
J: TRBJ2-5
CDR3: CASSFGTGGIGSAQYF

V: TRBV28
J: TRBJ2-7
CDR3: CASSLEWGDYEQYF

V: TRBV21-1
J: TRBJ2-7
CDR3: CASSKSGYEQYF

V: TRBV7-3
J: TRBJ2-7
CDR3: CASSFLGNGYEQYF

V: TRBV5-1
J: TRBJ2-1
CDR3: CASSLVASGGYNEQFF

V: TRBV5-1
J: TRBJ2-7
CDR3: CASSHGQGKLRSDEQYF

V: TRBV6-5
J: TRBJ2-6
CDR3: CASSSHRQSSGANVLTF

V: TRBV7-8
J: TRBJ2-1
CDR3: CASSPTSFWEQFF